This TCR beta chain appears in the sequencing data of a study of neurological immune-mediated disorders. The cDNA was generated through 5'RACE incorporating 10-nucleotide random UMIs. MiXCR was run by TCRdb on the 5' RACE reads, yielding one entry per CDR3 protein. The table lists some 49,000 distinct CDR3 sequences, more than 8.5% of them singletons. The time point denotes: longitudinal time-point 1 (baseline). Healthy controls consisted of blood bank volunteers in Maryland, USA. Preparation of the unsorted libraries drew on 2 million PBMCs stored at -80 C. In this sample, this clonotype turned up many times. Its target is unknown. Broader study findings: None of the CDR3 amino acid sequences in expanded clones turned up in more than one subject, which points to private repertoires in all groups.

The CDR3 runs 13 residues. Trimming removed 4 bases at V and 4 bases at J, with 10 bases between. Germline CDR1 and CDR2: SGHRS and YFSETQ. The TCR sequence derives from a woman aged 40 to 49 in good health. The gene calls are TRBV5-1 and TRBJ2-3; perhaps TRBD1 as D (5 bases). The sample taken for sequencing was PBMCs. The CDR3, as DNA: TGCGCCAGCAGCCAAGGGGCCGCAGATACGCAGTATTTT. As protein: CASSQGAADTQYF.